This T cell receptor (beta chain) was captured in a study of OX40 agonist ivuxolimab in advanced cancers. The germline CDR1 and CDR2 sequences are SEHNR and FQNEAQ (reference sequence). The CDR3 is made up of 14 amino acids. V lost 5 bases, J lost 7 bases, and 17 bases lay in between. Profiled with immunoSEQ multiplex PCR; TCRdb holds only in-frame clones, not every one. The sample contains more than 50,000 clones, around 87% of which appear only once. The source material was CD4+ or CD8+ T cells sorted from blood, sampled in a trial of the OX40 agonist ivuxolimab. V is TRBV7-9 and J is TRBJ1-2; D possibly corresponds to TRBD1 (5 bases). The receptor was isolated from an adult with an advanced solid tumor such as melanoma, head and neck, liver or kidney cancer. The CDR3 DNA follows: TGTGCCAGCAGCCGGCGCGAGGGGATCGGTGGCTACACCTTC. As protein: CASSRREGIGGYTF.